Presented here are 2 T cell receptor beta chains from one specimen sequenced in a study of CD8+ T cells in alopecia areata (dated by TCRdb to 2017 to 2018). The treatment or condition label of this sample denotes: oral pan-JAK inhibitor, 5-10 mg twice daily. Libraries were made using the immunoSEQ multiplex PCR assay. For TCR sequencing, RNA was extracted from every sample and reverse transcribed into cDNA to serve as template. TCRdb provides this immuneACCESS table in a form limited to in-frame rearrangements. Some clones are lacking; in checked studies, under half of them reflect an unresolved V gene, and why the rest are absent is not known. This sample is represented by under 300,000 clones; 60% of them were singletons. 0.75% to 0.95% of the sample lies in the top ten. The specimen was CD4+ T cells sorted from blood, collected at approximately week 52, from a patient treated with tofacitinib. The receptor source for this set is a human donor with alopecia areata.

The J gene is TRBJ2-1, the V gene TRBV19; the D gene is possibly TRBD2 (5 bases). CDR1 is LNHDA, CDR2 SQIVND, per germline (reference sequence). Trimming took off 5 bases at V and 4 bases at J, with 9 bases between the two ends. The CDR3 has 13 amino acids. The CDR3 loop reads CASSPPGYNEQFF. CDR3 DNA sequence: TGTGCCAGTAGTCCTCCGGGGTACAATGAGCAGTTCTTC.

The V call is TRBV9, the J call TRBJ1-3, with no clear D. The CDR3 runs 14 residues. Germline CDR1 SGDLS, CDR2 YYNGEE. V dropped 3 bases and J dropped 0 bases, with 7 bases sitting between them. CDR3 DNA sequence: TGTGCCAGCAGCGACGGGAACTCTGGAAACACCATATATTTT. Translated, it gives CASSDGNSGNTIYF. Full variable domain (remainder filled in from reference TRBV9 and TRBJ1-3): DSGVTQTPKHLITATGQRVTLRCSPRSGDLSVYWYQQSLDQGLQFLIQYYNGEERAKGNILERFSAQQFPDLHSELNLSSLELGDSALYFCASSDGNSGNTIYFGEGSWLTVV.